The clone carrying this T cell receptor (beta chain) occurred many times. Whole blood was used without fractionation, so all unsorted peripheral T cells were included. Donors were HIV-infected adults who had not yet started antiretroviral therapy but were about to begin. Reverse transcription used 450 to 500 ng RNA and constant-region primers for alpha and beta. Separate chain-specific third strand synthesis with multiplexing indices produced the alpha and beta libraries. MiXCR, applied by TCRdb to the 5' RACE reads, yields one record per CDR3 protein. This sample carries about 10,000 distinct CDR3 sequences, about 9.4% of them seen once, and the ten largest clones take more than 15%. The V gene lost 10 bases and the J gene lost 2 bases, with 18 bases spanning the gap. The CDR3 totals 15 residues. The germline V gene encodes CDR1 LNHDA and CDR2 SQIVND (reference sequence). This sample was included in a study of HIV-infected patients and healthy controls.

The rearrangement joins TRBV19 to TRBJ1-5; D is ambiguous. The source material was blood, sampled before antiretroviral therapy. The clonotype was recovered from an adult with HIV infection. CDR3 DNA sequence: TGTGCCACTCGAAGGCAGGATTTCGGCAATCAGCCCCAGCATTTT. It translates to CATRRQDFGNQPQHF.